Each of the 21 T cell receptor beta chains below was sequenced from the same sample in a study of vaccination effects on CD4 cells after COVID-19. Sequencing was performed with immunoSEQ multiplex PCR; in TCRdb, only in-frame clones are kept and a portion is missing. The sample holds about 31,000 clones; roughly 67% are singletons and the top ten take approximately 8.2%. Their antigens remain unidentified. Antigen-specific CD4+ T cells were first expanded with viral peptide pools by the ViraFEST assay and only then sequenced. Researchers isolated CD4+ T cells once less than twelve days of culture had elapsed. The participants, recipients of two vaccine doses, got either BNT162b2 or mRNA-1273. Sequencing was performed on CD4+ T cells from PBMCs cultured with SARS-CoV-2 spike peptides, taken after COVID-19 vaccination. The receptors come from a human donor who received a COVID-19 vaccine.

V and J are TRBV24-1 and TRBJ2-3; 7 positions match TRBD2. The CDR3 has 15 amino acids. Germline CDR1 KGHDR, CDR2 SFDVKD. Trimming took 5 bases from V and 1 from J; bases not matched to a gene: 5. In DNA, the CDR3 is TGTGCCACCAGTGCCGCGGGGGTCGGCACAGATACGCAGTATTTT. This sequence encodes CATSAAGVGTDTQYF.

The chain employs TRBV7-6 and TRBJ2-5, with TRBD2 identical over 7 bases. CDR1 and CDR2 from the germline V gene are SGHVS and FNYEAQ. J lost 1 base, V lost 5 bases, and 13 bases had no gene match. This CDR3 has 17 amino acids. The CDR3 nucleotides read TGTGCCAGCAGCGTGGGCGCTAGCGGACATATCCAAGAGACCCAGTACTTC. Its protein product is CASSVGASGHIQETQYF.

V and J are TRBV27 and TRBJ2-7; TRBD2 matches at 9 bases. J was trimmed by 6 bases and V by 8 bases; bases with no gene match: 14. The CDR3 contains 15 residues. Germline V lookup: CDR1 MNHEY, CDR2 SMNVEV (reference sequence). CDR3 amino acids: CASRLAGGAMGEQYF. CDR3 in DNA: TGTGCCAGCCGCCTCGCGGGAGGGGCGATGGGCGAGCAGTACTTC.

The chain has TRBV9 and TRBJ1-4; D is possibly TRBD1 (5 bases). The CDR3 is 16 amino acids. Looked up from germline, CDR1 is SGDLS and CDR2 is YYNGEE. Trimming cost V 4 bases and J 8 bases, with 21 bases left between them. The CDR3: CASSPRGGGLGEKLFF. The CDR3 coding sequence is TGTGCCAGCAGCCCCCGGGGTGGGGGTTTGGGAGAAAAACTGTTTTTT.

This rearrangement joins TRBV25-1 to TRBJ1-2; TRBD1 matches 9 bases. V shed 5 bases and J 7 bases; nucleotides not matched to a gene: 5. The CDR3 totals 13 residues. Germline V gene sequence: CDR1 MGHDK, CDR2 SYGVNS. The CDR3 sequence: CASSTTGGTGYTF. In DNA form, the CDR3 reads TGTGCCAGCAGTACGACAGGGGGGACTGGCTACACCTTC.

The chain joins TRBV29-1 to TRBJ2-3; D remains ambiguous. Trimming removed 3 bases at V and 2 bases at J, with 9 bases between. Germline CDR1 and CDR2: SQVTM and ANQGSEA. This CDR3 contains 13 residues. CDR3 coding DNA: TGCAGCGTTGACATCCAGGTCACAGATACGCAGTATTTT. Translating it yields CSVDIQVTDTQYF.

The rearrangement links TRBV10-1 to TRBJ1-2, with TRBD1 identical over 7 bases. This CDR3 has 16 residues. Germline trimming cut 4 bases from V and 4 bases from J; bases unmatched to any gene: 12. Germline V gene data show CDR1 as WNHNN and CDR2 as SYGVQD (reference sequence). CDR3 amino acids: CASSGPKLGQIYGYTF. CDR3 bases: TGCGCCAGCAGTGGTCCGAAACTGGGACAGATCTATGGCTACACCTTC.

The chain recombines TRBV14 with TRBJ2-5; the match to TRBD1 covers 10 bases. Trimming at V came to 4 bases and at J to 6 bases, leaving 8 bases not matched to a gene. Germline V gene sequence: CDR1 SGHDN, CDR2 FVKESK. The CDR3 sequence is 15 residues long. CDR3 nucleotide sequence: TGTGCCAGCAGCCCCGCCCGGGGACAGGGGCAGACCCAGTACTTC. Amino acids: CASSPARGQGQTQYF.

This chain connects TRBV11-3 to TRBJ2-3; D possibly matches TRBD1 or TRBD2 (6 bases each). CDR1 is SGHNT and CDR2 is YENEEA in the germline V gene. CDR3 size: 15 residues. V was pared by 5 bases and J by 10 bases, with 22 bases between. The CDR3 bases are TGTGCCAGCAGCCCGGAGGGGGGTCCCATGTATTCGCAGTATTTT. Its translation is CASSPEGGPMYSQYF.

The CDR3 DNA follows: TGTGCCAGCAGTCCACCCGCCGGGTCTGGAAACACCATATATTTT. Translating gives CASSPPAGSGNTIYF. This chain connects TRBV6-5 to TRBJ1-3; D gene unclear. The CDR3 has 15 amino acids. Trimming left V 5 bases short and J 1 base short, with 12 bases between. Germline CDR1 reads MNHEY; CDR2 reads SVGAGI.

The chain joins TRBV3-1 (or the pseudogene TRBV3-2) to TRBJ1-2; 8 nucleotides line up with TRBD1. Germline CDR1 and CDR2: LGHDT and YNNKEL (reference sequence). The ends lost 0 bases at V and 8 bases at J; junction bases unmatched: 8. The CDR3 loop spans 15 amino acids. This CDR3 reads CASSQDTTGAGGYTF. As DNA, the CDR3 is TGTGCCAGCAGCCAAGATACGACAGGGGCGGGAGGCTACACCTTC.

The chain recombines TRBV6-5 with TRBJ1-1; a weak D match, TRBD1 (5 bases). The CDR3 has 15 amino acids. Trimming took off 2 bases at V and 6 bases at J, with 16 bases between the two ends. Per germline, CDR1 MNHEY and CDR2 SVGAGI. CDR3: CASSYRSTANSEAFF. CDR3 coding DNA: TGTGCCAGCAGTTACCGTTCGACAGCGAATTCTGAAGCTTTCTTT.

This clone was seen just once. The CDR3 region is CSVRQGDNYGYTF. DNA for the CDR3: TGCAGCGTACGACAGGGCGATAACTATGGCTACACCTTC. This chain links TRBV29-1 with TRBJ1-2; 7 nucleotides align to TRBD1. V dropped 6 bases and J dropped 1; count of bases not matched to a gene: 5. The CDR3 sequence is 13 residues long. The germline CDR1 and CDR2 sequences are SQVTM and ANQGSEA.

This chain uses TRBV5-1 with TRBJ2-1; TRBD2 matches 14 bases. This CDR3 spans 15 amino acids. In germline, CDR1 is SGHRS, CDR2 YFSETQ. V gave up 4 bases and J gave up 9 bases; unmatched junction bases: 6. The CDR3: CASSRPGLAGVEQFF. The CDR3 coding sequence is TGCGCCAGCAGCCGGCCGGGACTAGCGGGAGTTGAGCAGTTCTTC.

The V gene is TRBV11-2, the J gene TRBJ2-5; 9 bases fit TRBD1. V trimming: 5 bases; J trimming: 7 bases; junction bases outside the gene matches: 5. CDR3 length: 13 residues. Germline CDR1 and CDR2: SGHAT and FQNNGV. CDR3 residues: CASSNRDRVTQYF. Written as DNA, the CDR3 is TGTGCCAGCAGCAACCGGGACAGGGTGACCCAGTACTTC.

The CDR3 here is CASSHPLAGGRDTDTQYF. Written as DNA, the CDR3 is TGTGCCAGCAGCCACCCACTAGCGGGGGGCAGAGACACAGATACGCAGTATTTT. The chain is built from TRBV7-2 and TRBJ2-3, with 12 bases aligning to TRBD2. The CDR3 covers 18 residues. V gave up 5 bases and J gave up 2 bases; unmatched junction bases: 11. CDR1 SGHTA and CDR2 FQGNSA come from the germline V gene.

CDR3 residues: CASRFPREMGGYTF. CDR3 in DNA: TGTGCCAGCAGATTTCCCCGGGAAATGGGGGGCTACACCTTC. The rearrangement uses TRBV28 and TRBJ1-2; D is undetermined. CDR3 size: 14 residues. Trimming removed 6 bases from V and 8 bases from J, with 19 bases in between. In germline, CDR1 is MDHEN, CDR2 SYDVKM.

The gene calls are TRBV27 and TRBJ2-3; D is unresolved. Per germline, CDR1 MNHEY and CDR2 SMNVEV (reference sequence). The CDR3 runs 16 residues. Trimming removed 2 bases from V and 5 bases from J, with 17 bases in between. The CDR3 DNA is TGTGCCAGCAGTTTAGGTCGGGCTAGAAAGTTAGATACGCAGTATTTT. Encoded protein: CASSLGRARKLDTQYF.

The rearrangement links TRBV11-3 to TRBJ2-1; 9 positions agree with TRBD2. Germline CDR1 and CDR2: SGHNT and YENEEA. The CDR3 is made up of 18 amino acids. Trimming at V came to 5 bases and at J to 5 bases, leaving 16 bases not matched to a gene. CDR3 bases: TGTGCCAGCAGCCTGTCCCTGGTCGCGGGAGGGCCAAACAATGAGCAGTTCTTC. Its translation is CASSLSLVAGGPNNEQFF.

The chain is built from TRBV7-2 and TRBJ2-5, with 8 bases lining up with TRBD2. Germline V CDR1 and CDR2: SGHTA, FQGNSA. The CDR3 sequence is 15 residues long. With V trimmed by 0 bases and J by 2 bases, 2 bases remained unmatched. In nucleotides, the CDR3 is TGTGCCAGCAGCTTAGCCGGGGGGGTACAAGAGACCCAGTACTTC. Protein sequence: CASSLAGGVQETQYF.

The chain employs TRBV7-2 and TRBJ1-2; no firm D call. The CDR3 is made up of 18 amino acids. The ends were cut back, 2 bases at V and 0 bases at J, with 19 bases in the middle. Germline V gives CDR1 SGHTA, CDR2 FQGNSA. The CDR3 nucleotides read TGTGCCAGCAGCTTATCGTCGGGGTCTTTGACTGCTAACTATGGCTACACCTTC. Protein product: CASSLSSGSLTANYGYTF. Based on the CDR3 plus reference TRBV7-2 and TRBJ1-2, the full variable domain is GAGVSQSPSNKVTEKGKDVELRCDPISGHTALYWYRQSLGQGLEFLIYFQGNSAPDKSGLPSDRFSAERTGGSVSTLTIQRTQQEDSAVYLCASSLSSGSLTANYGYTFGSGTRLTVV.